The sequence of this TCR beta chain was determined in a study of human T cells and chemical hapten exposure (dated by TCRdb to about 2021). Regarding the study in general: For sensitization, 2% DPC in acetone was applied to a roughly 2 cm by roughly 2 cm area of upper inner arm skin. Weekly therapeutic DPC doses were additionally applied to the scalp of patients throughout the roughly 24-week study period. Patch testing was done on the upper back using Finn chambers containing 0.01% DPC, and results were scored after 6 days according to International Contact Dermatitis Research Group standards. The patient cohort, mostly female, included alopecia areata with under or over 50% scalp involvement, alopecia totalis and alopecia universalis. Libraries were pooled for sequencing, and per-sample TCR yields varied mainly because of small differences in library volumes within the pool. Peripheral blood TCR repertoire changes were tracked in vivo in alopecia patients during primary and secondary sensitization to the hapten diphenylcyclopropenone (DPC). Patient blood was sampled pre-sensitization (week 0) and at 2, 6 and about 24 weeks after DPC sensitization. Twenty-nine alopecia patients gave blood for TCR sequencing at one to four time points (pre-sensitization, 2, 6 and 24 weeks). What the authors observed across the whole study: Alopecia, a presumed autoimmune disease, was present in all patients, so the immune response of the patients might differ from that of healthy individuals. DPC sensitization did not change how many TCRs were above 1 in 1000 frequency, and no evidence was found of alterations in global repertoire structure. After repeated subsampling, changes were observed in the strength of the expansion versus patch-test correlation and in the threshold at which the correlation became significant. Compared with pre-sensitization or healthy control sets, expanded TCRs formed significantly more large CDR3 similarity clusters, which is consistent with antigen-driven responses. Patch test score was positively correlated with the number of PT1 expanded TCRs, with significance at thresholds 8, 16 and 32 but not at 4.

On this clonotype itself: Its cognate antigen has yet to be identified. Base quality data are lacking; no much larger clone is found one base away.

Per the publication, the time point label means: pre-sensitization, week 0. Interpreted using the paper, the treatment or condition label stands for: therapeutic diphenylcyclopropenone sensitization with weekly scalp DPC. At each patch-test visit, blood was drawn before the patch test was applied. To be eligible, patients had to be aged 18 to 70, diagnosed with alopecia and judged suitable for DPC therapy, while pregnant patients were excluded. Unfractionated whole blood was collected in Tempus Blood RNA tubes, and total RNA was extracted from that blood. Libraries were made using RACE. Sequenced on a NextSeq 500. Library preparation attached unique molecular identifiers to individual cDNA molecules for quantitative, reproducible TCR counting. Each blood RNA sample was used to sequence both TCR alpha and TCR beta chains. The authors' pipeline ran thus. The median number of TCRs per sample was roughly 98,000, ranging from about 20,000 to 690,600. The Decombinator software suite was used to annotate the V, J and CDR3 of the TCR reads. Every sample was subsampled to the same number of TCRs (28,000) for the PS versus PT1 abundance plots. Expanded TCRs were defined as absent before sensitization and observed at least eight times at the 2-week time point. Using fastp trimming at Q25 and MiXCR clonotype assembly, TCRdb reanalyzed the public sequencing data and kept in-frame beta chains. Rows with a matching CDR3 protein are joined into one entry that keeps the most common DNA and genes. The V and J calls here are based on TCRdb, not the publication. Present in this sample are a few hundred thousand distinct CDR3 sequences, around 5.5% of which were seen just once. The ten biggest clones cover over 6.5% of the sample.

The sequence was collected from a woman younger than 30 with alopecia areata. Some clones in this sample may be carry-over from other donors' samples. The sequencing used whole blood, collected in connection with sensitization to the hapten diphenylcyclopropenone (DPC).

In nucleotide form, the sequence is TGTGCCAGCAGCTTAGGTTTGGGGGCGCCGCGCCCTGAAGCTTTCTTT. It translates as CASSLGLGAPRPEAFF. The chain is assembled from TRBV7-2 and TRBJ1-1; D gene: possibly TRBD1, on 6 matching bases. V is cut by 1 base and J by 6 bases, and the space between the germline ends is 18 bases. The CDR3, cysteine through phenylalanine, is 16 amino acids long. The only DNA kept is the CDR3, 48 bases in frame from the first base. CDR1 SGHTA and CDR2 FQGNSA were looked up in the germline V gene. Supplemented by the reference TRBV7-2 and TRBJ1-1 proteins around the CDR3, the complete variable domain is GAGVSQSPSNKVTEKGKDVELRCDPISGHTALYWYRQSLGQGLEFLIYFQGNSAPDKSGLPSDRFSAERTGGSVSTLTIQRTQQEDSAVYLCASSLGLGAPRPEAFFGQGTRLTVV.